A single sample is the source of the 13 T cell receptor beta chains below, sequenced in a study of cytotoxic CD8 clonotypes in ibrutinib-treated CLL (dated by TCRdb to the early 2020s). The library relied on the immunoSEQ multiplex PCR assay. TCRdb took this table from immuneACCESS and kept in-frame rearrangements with V and J called. Such tables lack part of the clones; where checked against another copy, unresolved V genes explain under half of the gap, and the rest is unexplained. The table for this sample lists 250,000 to 350,000 clones; 65% to 85% of them were counted only once. The ten most abundant clones make up about 5% of the sample. In the paper's terms, the time point label means: progressive disease on ibrutinib. Specimen: PBMCs, collected at disease progression, from a patient treated with ibrutinib. These receptor sequences come from a human donor with chronic lymphocytic leukemia.

The rearrangement uses TRBV5-1 and TRBJ2-7, with D perhaps TRBD1 (5 bases). Germline assignment: CDR1 SGHRS and CDR2 YFSETQ. The CDR3 has 15 residues. Deletions cut 0 bases from V and 3 bases from J, with 13 bases between. The CDR3 DNA reads as TGCGCCAGCAGCTTGGTTGTGACAAGGGGCTACGAGCAGTACTTC. This sequence encodes CASSLVVTRGYEQYF.

The V gene is TRBV5-5, the J gene TRBJ1-5; 9 nucleotides match TRBD1. Losses at the gene ends were 3 bases for V and 5 bases for J; bases not matched to a gene: 9. CDR1 and CDR2 from the germline V gene are SGHKS and YYEKEE (reference sequence). The CDR3 consists of 16 residues. Written as DNA, the CDR3 is TGTGCCAGCAGCTCCCATCCCGGGACAGGGTATCAGCCCCAGCATTTT. This gives the protein CASSSHPGTGYQPQHF.

The rearrangement uses TRBV2 and TRBJ1-2; tentative D call: TRBD1 (5 bases). Germline lookup yields CDR1 SNHLY and CDR2 FYNNEI. V was clipped by 6 bases and J by 0 bases, with 11 bases between them. There are 14 residues in the CDR3. CDR3 residues: CASRPDTPNYGYTF. CDR3 bases: TGTGCCAGCAGACCGGACACCCCTAACTATGGCTACACCTTC.

The chain couples TRBV9 to TRBJ1-5, with D tentatively TRBD1 (6 bases). Germline CDR1 SGDLS, CDR2 YYNGEE. This CDR3 region has 15 residues. V lost 7 bases and J lost 6, with 20 bases in between. Here the CDR3 reads CASGKGGGYSQPQHF. DNA of the CDR3: TGTGCCAGCGGAAAAGGGGGAGGGTACAGTCAGCCCCAGCATTTT.

The rearrangement links TRBV7-8 to TRBJ2-7; 11 bases match TRBD2. The J segment lost 9 bases and the V segment lost 5 bases, leaving 12 bases of the junction unmatched. The CDR3 has 15 residues. Germline values: CDR1 SGHVS, CDR2 FQNEAQ. The CDR3 coding sequence is TGTGCCAGCAGCGCCCGACTAGCGGGACTGTCAGGGCAGTACTTC. Its translation: CASSARLAGLSGQYF.

This sequence joins TRBV7-6 and TRBJ2-2; no definite D call. Trimming cost V 5 bases and J 1 base, with 11 bases left between them. This CDR3 is built from 15 residues. Germline V CDR1 and CDR2: SGHVS, FNYEAQ. Here the CDR3 DNA reads TGTGCCAGCAGCCTCCGACGGCTGAACACCGGGGAGCTGTTTTTT. It codes for CASSLRRLNTGELFF.

The chain has TRBV7-6 and TRBJ1-4; a weak D match, TRBD1 (6 bases). The germline V gene encodes CDR1 SGHVS and CDR2 FNYEAQ. The CDR3 loop spans 16 amino acids. V lost 5 bases to trimming and J lost 0 bases, with 13 bases between them. CDR3 sequence reads: CASSPQGIATNEKLFF. CDR3 DNA sequence: TGTGCCAGCAGCCCTCAGGGGATTGCAACTAATGAAAAACTGTTTTTT.

The genes are TRBV11-2 and TRBJ2-3; D not certain. This CDR3 has 14 amino acids. V lost 5 bases, J lost 5 bases, and 14 bases lay in between. Germline V gene sequence: CDR1 SGHAT, CDR2 FQNNGV. The CDR3 DNA follows: TGTGCCAGCAGCCTCGGTCTGAACGTAGATACGCAGTATTTT. It yields the protein CASSLGLNVDTQYF.

The rearrangement uses TRBV2 and TRBJ1-6; D is possibly TRBD1 (5 bases). CDR3 length: 17 amino acids. Trimming shortened V by 7 bases and J by 0 bases, and 16 bases separated the two germline ends. Germline assignment: CDR1 SNHLY and CDR2 FYNNEI. For the CDR3, the DNA is TGTGCCAGCATTTTAACAGGACCTAGCTCCTATAATTCACCCCTCCACTTT. Amino acid sequence: CASILTGPSSYNSPLHF.

This chain connects TRBV6-1 to TRBJ1-2; D perhaps matches TRBD1 (6 bases). V was cut by 4 bases and J by 6 bases, with 21 bases left in between. CDR3 length equals 16 residues. Germline V lookup: CDR1 MNHNS, CDR2 SASEGT. The CDR3 is CASSVDRFPGGNGYTF. CDR3 nucleotide sequence: TGTGCCAGCAGTGTGGACAGATTCCCCGGGGGGAATGGCTACACCTTC.

V and J are TRBV7-9 and TRBJ2-7; D possibly uses TRBD1 or TRBD2 (5 bases each). The CDR3 has 14 amino acids. In germline, CDR1 is SEHNR, CDR2 FQNEAQ (reference sequence). Trimming left V 0 bases short and J 5 bases short, with 11 bases between. The CDR3 nucleotides read TGTGCCAGCAGCTTAGCCTGGGGGTCGGACGAGCAGTACTTC. Its protein is CASSLAWGSDEQYF.

J is TRBJ1-5 and V is TRBV18, with no clear D. This CDR3 region has 13 residues. Looked up from germline, CDR1 is KGHSH and CDR2 is LQKENI. Trimming took off 3 bases at V and 4 bases at J, with 7 bases between the two ends. The CDR3 spells CASSPQPNQPQHF. The DNA of the CDR3 is TGTGCCAGCTCACCTCAGCCTAATCAGCCCCAGCATTTT.

This chain joins TRBV27 and TRBJ1-5; D may be TRBD1 (5 bases). Trimming pared 5 bases from V and 0 bases from J, leaving 20 bases between. CDR3 length: 18 amino acids. Germline V CDR1 and CDR2: MNHEY, SMNVEV (reference sequence). The CDR3 DNA sequence: TGTGCCAGCAGTCCGGCGGGGCTTTACTCTTATAGCAATCAGCCCCAGCATTTT. Its translation is CASSPAGLYSYSNQPQHF.